This is a list of T cell receptor beta chains from one sample in a study of blood T cell repertoires in COVID-19. Libraries were prepared by immunoSEQ multiplex PCR; TCRdb keeps only in-frame clonotypes and omits some of them. Of some 300,000 clones in the sample, around 90% were seen once. Sequences were obtained from PBMCs or T cells enriched from blood (not recorded which). All receptors derive from a woman younger than 45 who had recovered from COVID-19. Each CDR3 is given with its conserved first and last residue. A D gene is named only where the DNA matches it firmly. Expanded clones get a size class; other rows say once, few or many, or leave the size out.

cdr3_nt cdr3_aa j_call cdr3_length d_call clone_size v_call
TGTGCCAGCAGCTTAACGGGAGCGCCGCAAGAGACCCAGTACTTC CASSLTGAPQETQYF TRBJ2-5 15 . . TRBV11-2
TGTGCCAGCTCAGCAACAGGGCTTGGATATGAAAAACTGTTTTTT CASSATGLGYEKLFF TRBJ1-4 15 . . TRBV18
TGTGCCAGTAACAGGGGTGGAGGCAATGAGCAGTTCTTC CASNRGGGNEQFF TRBJ2-1 13 TRBD1 . TRBV6-5
TGTGCCAGCAGTTTCACCGGGACACGCACAGATACGCAGTATTTT CASSFTGTRTDTQYF TRBJ2-3 15 . few TRBV27
TGCGCCAGCAGCCCAGGGGGGAACACTGAAGCTTTCTTT CASSPGGNTEAFF TRBJ1-1 13 TRBD1 . TRBV5-1
TGTGCCAGCAGCAAAGGGGGACGAGAAACGGACAGGGATATTTCCGGAGACACTGAAGCTTTCTTT CASSKGGRETDRDISGDTEAFF TRBJ1-1 22 . . TRBV21-1
TGTGCCAGCAGCTTAGGCGGGGTGGCCTATGGCTACACCTTC CASSLGGVAYGYTF TRBJ1-2 14 . . TRBV13
TGTGCCAGCAGTTATCTACAGGGTCCCCCCTACGAGCAGTACTTC CASSYLQGPPYEQYF TRBJ2-7 15 . . TRBV6-2/TRBV6-3
TGTGCCAGCAGCATTGAAAACAGCTATGGCTACACCTTC CASSIENSYGYTF TRBJ1-2 13 . . TRBV6-2/TRBV6-3
TGTGCCAGCAGCCCCGGACAGGGAAGGCATGAGCAGTTCTTC CASSPGQGRHEQFF TRBJ2-1 14 . . TRBV21-1
TGTGCCAGCTCACCGCCCGGGACAGGGCTAGACGAGCAGTACTTC CASSPPGTGLDEQYF TRBJ2-7 15 TRBD1 . TRBV18
TGTGCCAGCAGCTCCCCAGCGGGGGGGCCGACAGATACGCAGTATTTT CASSSPAGGPTDTQYF TRBJ2-3 16 TRBD2 . TRBV7-9
TGTGCCAGCAGCCAAGGCTCTCTCGGCTGGCGCCCTAGCTCCTACGAGCAGTACTTC CASSQGSLGWRPSSYEQYF TRBJ2-7 19 . . TRBV14
TGCGCCAGCAGCACCGGGACACTTGCAACTAATGAAAAACTGTTTTTT CASSTGTLATNEKLFF TRBJ1-4 16 . few TRBV5-1
TGTGCCAGCAGCGTAGAGTTCAGGCAGGAGGCTGAGCAGTTCTTC CASSVEFRQEAEQFF TRBJ2-1 15 . . TRBV9
TGTGCCAGCAGTGACTCAGGACAGGGGCCCGGAAACACCATATATTTT CASSDSGQGPGNTIYF TRBJ1-3 16 TRBD1 . TRBV6-4
TGTGCCAGCAGCACGACGGGGAGCAATCAGCCCCAGCATTTT CASSTTGSNQPQHF TRBJ1-5 14 . . TRBV27
TGTGCCAGCACCTACAGTCCGGGAGGTGCTGAAGCTTTCTTT CASTYSPGGAEAFF TRBJ1-1 14 . . TRBV6-1
TGCGCCAGCAGCTTGGCCCCAGGGGGCAATGAGCAGTTCTTC CASSLAPGGNEQFF TRBJ2-1 14 TRBD1 . TRBV5-1
TGTGCCAGTAGTCCGAGACATATGCCCTCCTACAATGAGCAGTTCTTC CASSPRHMPSYNEQFF TRBJ2-1 16 . . TRBV19
TGTGCCATCAGACGGTTACCTACAGCTTTCTACGAGCAGTACTTC CAIRRLPTAFYEQYF TRBJ2-7 15 . . TRBV10-3
TGTGCCAGCAGCCAAGAACGGGAGCGCACCTATGGCTACACCTTC CASSQERERTYGYTF TRBJ1-2 15 . . TRBV4-2
TGTGCCAGCAGTGCCAGGGGACAGGCCTACGAGCAGTACTTC CASSARGQAYEQYF TRBJ2-7 14 TRBD1 . TRBV27
TGTGCCAGCAGCTTACGGCCTAGCGGGTTTCCGATCACAGATACGCAGTATTTT CASSLRPSGFPITDTQYF TRBJ2-3 18 TRBD2 . TRBV7-3
TGTGCCAGCAGCAAGGGACAGGGAGACGGCTACACCTTC CASSKGQGDGYTF TRBJ1-2 13 TRBD1 . TRBV5-6
TGTGCCAGCAGGTCTGGGGGGAACTATGGCTACACCTTC CASRSGGNYGYTF TRBJ1-2 13 . . TRBV7-9
TGCGCCAGCAGCCAAGTACTCGAACACAGGGTTGGTACTGAAGCTTTCTTT CASSQVLEHRVGTEAFF TRBJ1-1 17 . once TRBV4-3
TGTGCCAGCAGTTTGGGTAAGGGAGGAGAAAAACTGTTTTTT CASSLGKGGEKLFF TRBJ1-4 14 . once TRBV6-5
TGTGCCAGCAGTTTATTACTAGCGGGAGGCCCAGATACGCAGTATTTT CASSLLLAGGPDTQYF TRBJ2-3 16 TRBD2 . TRBV27
TGTGCCAGCAGCCCCAGGGGGTTGAACACCGGGGAGCTGTTTTTT CASSPRGLNTGELFF TRBJ2-2 15 TRBD1 . TRBV13
TGCAGCGTTGAGTTTACAGGGTATGGCTACACCTTC CSVEFTGYGYTF TRBJ1-2 12 . once TRBV29-1
TGTGCCTGGAGTACGAGCTCCTATAATTCACCCCTCCACTTT CAWSTSSYNSPLHF TRBJ1-6 14 . . TRBV30
TGCGCCAGCAGCCCGACAGGGGGCTGGTACGAGCAGTACTTC CASSPTGGWYEQYF TRBJ2-7 14 TRBD1 . TRBV5-1
TGTGCCAGCAGCCGGGGGACTAGTAGTAGTCACACGGATACGCAGTATTTT CASSRGTSSSHTDTQYF TRBJ2-3 17 TRBD2 . TRBV9
TGCAGTGCTAGTTTGCGGCAACGGGGTCACAATGAGCAGTTCTTC CSASLRQRGHNEQFF TRBJ2-1 15 . . TRBV20-1
TGTGCCAGCAGTCCCCCGCGGCAGAAAGCTTTCTTT CASSPPRQKAFF TRBJ1-1 12 . . TRBV28
TGTGCCAGCAGCCCCCGACAGGGGGGATACTACGAGCAGTACTTC CASSPRQGGYYEQYF TRBJ2-7 15 TRBD1 . TRBV9